This T cell receptor beta chain was profiled in a study of T cell changes during pregnancy in multiple sclerosis. Here immunoSEQ multiplex PCR was the method, and the copy in TCRdb shows in-frame clones only, minus some. Here the sample spans about 120,000 clones, under 95% being singletons. The V gene's germline CDR1 is SGDLS and CDR2 YYNGEE. Trimming cost V 0 bases and J 3 bases; bases outside gene matches: 3. The CDR3 is 15 residues long. The chain uses TRBV9 and TRBJ2-7; 10 positions match TRBD2. The TCR was taken from a female donor with multiple sclerosis, enrolled in a pregnancy study. This material consisted of peripheral blood, taken before pregnancy. DNA for the CDR3: TGTGCCAGCAGCGTAGATTCTAGCGGGAGCTACGAGCAGTACTTC. Its translation: CASSVDSSGSYEQYF.